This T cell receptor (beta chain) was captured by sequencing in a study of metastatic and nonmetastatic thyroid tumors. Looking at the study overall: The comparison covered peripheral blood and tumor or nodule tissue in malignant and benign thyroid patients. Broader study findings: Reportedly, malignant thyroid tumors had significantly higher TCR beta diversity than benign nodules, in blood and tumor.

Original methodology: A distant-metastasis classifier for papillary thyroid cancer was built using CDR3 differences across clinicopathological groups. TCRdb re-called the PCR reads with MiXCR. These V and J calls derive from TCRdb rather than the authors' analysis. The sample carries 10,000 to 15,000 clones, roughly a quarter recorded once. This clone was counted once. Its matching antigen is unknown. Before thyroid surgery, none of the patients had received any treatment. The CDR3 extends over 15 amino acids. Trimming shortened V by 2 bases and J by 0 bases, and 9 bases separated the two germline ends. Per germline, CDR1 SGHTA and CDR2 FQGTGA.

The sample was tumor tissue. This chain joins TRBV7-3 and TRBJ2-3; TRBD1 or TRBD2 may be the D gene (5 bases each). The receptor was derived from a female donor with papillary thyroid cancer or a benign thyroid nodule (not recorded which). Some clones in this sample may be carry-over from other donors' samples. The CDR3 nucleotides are TGTGCCAGCAGCTTAGCGTGGGGGAGCACAGATACGCAGTATTTT. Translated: CASSLAWGSTDTQYF.